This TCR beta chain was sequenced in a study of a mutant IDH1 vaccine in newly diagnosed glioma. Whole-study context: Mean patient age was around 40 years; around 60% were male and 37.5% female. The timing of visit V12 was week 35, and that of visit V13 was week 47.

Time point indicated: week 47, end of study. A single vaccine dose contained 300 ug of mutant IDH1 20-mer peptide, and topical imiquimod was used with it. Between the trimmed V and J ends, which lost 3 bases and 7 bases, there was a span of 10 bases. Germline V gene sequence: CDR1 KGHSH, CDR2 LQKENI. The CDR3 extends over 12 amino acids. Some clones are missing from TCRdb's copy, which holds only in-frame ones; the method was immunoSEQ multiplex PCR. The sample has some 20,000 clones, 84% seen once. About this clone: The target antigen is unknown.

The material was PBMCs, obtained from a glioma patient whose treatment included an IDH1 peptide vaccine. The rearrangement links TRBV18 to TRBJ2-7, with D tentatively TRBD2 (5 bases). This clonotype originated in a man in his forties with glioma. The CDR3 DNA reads TGTGCCAGCTCACCGGAGGCGCGGGAGCAGTACTTC. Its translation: CASSPEAREQYF.